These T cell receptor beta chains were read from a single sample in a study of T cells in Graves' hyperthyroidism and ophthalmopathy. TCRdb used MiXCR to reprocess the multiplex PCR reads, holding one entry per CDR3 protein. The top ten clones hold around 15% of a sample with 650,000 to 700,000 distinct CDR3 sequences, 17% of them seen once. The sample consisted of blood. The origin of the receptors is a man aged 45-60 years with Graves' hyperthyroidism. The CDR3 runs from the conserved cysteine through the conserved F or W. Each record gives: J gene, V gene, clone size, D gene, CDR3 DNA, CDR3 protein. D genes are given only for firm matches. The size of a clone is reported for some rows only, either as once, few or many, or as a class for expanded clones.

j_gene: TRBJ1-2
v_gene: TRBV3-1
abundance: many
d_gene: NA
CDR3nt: TGTGCCAGCAGCCAAGCGGGCAGGGATATCTATGGCTACACCTTC
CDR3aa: CASSQAGRDIYGYTF

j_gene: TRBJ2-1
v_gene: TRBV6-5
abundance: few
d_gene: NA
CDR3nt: TGTGCCAGCAGTTACTCGGAGGCCCCGGATGAGCAGTTCTTC
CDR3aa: CASSYSEAPDEQFF

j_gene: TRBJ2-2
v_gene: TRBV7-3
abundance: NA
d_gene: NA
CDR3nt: TGTGCCAGCAGCTTAAAAGTCGCCAGGGGTGGGACCGGGGAGCTGTTTTTT
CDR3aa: CASSLKVARGGTGELFF

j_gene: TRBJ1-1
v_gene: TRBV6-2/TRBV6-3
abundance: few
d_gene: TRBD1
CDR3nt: TGTGCCAGCAGTTACCCGAGACAGGGGGGCAACACTGAAGCTTTCTTT
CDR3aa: CASSYPRQGGNTEAFF

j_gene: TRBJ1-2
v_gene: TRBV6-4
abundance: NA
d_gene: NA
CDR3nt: TGTGCCGGCAGTGACTCCGCACAAGACTATGGCTACACCTTC
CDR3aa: CAGSDSAQDYGYTF

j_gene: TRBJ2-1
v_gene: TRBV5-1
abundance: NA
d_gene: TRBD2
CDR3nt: TGCGCCAGCAGCCCGAAAGGGGGGACTAGCGAGCATGAGCAGTTCTTC
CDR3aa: CASSPKGGTSEHEQFF

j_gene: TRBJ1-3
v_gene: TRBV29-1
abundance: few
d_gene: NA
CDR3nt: TGCAGCGTTGTAAAGGGGAGCGGAAACACCATATATTTT
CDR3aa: CSVVKGSGNTIYF

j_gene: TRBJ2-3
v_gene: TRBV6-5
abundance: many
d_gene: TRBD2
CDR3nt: TGTGCCAGCAGTTACGGACTAGCGGGAGCAGATACGCAGTATTTT
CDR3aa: CASSYGLAGADTQYF

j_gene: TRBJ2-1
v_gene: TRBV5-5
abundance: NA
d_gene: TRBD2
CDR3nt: TGTGCCAGCAGCTTGGGTAGTTTATACGGGAGGTGGAGCTCCTACAATGAGCAGTTCTTC
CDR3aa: CASSLGSLYGRWSSYNEQFF

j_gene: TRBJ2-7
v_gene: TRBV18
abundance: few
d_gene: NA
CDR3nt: TGTGCCAGCTCACCTCCGTTCGCGGCCAGCTCCTACGAGCAGTACTTC
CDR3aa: CASSPPFAASSYEQYF

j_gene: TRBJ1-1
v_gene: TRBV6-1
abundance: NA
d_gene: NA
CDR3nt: TGTGCCAGCGCAACTGGCGTGAGCGAGTATGCTGAAGCTTTCTTT
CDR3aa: CASATGVSEYAEAFF

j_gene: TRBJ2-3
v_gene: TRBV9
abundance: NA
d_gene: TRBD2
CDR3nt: TGTGCCAGCAGCCCCGGGAGCGGGAGCGTCATAGATACGCAGTATTTT
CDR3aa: CASSPGSGSVIDTQYF

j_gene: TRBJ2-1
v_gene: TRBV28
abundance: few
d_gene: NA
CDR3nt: TGTGCCAGCAGTTTCCCACCCCCTGAGCAGTTCTTC
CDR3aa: CASSFPPPEQFF

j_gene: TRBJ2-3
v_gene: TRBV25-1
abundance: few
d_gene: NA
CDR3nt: TGTGCCAGCAGGCTGGGGGGTGCCGACACAGATACGCAGTATTTT
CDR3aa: CASRLGGADTDTQYF

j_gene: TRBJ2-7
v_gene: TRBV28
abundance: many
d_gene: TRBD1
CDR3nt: TGTGCCAGCAGTTTATCCGGGACAGCCCCCTACGAGCAGTACTTC
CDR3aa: CASSLSGTAPYEQYF

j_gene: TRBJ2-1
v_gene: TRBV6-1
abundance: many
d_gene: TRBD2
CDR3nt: TGTGCCAGCAGTAAAGCTAGCGGGAGGAATGAGCAGTTCTTC
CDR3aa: CASSKASGRNEQFF

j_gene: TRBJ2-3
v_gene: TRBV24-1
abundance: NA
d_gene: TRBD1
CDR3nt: TGTGCCACCAGTGATTCCGGACAGGGGACAGATACGCAGTATTTT
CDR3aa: CATSDSGQGTDTQYF

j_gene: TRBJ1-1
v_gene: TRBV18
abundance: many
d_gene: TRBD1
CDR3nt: TGTGCCAGCTCCCGCGACAGGGATGGCACTGAAGCTTTCTTT
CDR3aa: CASSRDRDGTEAFF

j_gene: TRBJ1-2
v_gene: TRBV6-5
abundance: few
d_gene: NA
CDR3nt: TGTGCCAGCAGTTACTCGACCGGTAGTCGCTATGGCTACACCTTC
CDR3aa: CASSYSTGSRYGYTF

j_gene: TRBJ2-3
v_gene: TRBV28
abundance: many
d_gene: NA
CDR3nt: TGTGCCAGCAGCCAACAAGGGCCGATCCTTACAGATACGCAGTATTTT
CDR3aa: CASSQQGPILTDTQYF

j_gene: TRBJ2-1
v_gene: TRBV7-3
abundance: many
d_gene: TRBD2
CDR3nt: TGTGCCAGCAGCTTAACTGAGGGTAGCGGGAGAAAGGAGCAGTTCTTC
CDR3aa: CASSLTEGSGRKEQFF

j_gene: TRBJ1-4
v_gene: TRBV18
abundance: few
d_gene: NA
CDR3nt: TGTGCCAGCTCACCACCAAGTTTAAGTGAAAAACTGTTTTTT
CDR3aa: CASSPPSLSEKLFF

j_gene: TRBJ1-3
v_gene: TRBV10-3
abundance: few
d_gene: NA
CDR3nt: TGTGCCATCACCACAGGGATATCTGGAAACACCATATATTTT
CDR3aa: CAITTGISGNTIYF

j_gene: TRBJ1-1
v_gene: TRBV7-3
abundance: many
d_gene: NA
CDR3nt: TGTGCCAGCAGCTCCCGACAGAACACTGAAGCTTTCTTT
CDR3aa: CASSSRQNTEAFF

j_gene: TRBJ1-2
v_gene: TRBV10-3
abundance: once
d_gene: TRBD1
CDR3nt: TGTGCCATCAGTTGGGACAGGGATAACTATGGCTACACCTTC
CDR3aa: CAISWDRDNYGYTF

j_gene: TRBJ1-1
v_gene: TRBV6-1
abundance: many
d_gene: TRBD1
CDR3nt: TGTGCCAGCAGCCGGTCGGACAGGGGAGGGACTGAAGCTTTCTTT
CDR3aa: CASSRSDRGGTEAFF

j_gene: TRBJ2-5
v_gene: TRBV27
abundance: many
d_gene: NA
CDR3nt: TGTGCCAGCAGTTTATCGAAGGGGGGTCACAGTTCGAAAGAGACCCAGTACTTC
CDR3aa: CASSLSKGGHSSKETQYF

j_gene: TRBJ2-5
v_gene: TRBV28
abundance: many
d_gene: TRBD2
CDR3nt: TGTGCCAGCAGTTCCGGGACCACTAGCGAAGAGACCCAGTACTTC
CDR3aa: CASSSGTTSEETQYF

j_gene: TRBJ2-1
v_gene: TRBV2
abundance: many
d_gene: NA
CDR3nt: TGTGCCAGCAGTGGCCGGACACACTACAATGAGCAGTTCTTC
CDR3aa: CASSGRTHYNEQFF

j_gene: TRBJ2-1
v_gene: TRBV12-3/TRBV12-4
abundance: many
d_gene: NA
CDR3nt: TGTGCCAGCAGTTCCAGACAGGTATCCTACAATGAGCAGTTCTTC
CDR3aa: CASSSRQVSYNEQFF

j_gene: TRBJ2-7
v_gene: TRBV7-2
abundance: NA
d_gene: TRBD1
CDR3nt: TGTGCCAGCAGCCACCCCGGGACAGGGGGGCCCGAGCAGTACTTC
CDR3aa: CASSHPGTGGPEQYF

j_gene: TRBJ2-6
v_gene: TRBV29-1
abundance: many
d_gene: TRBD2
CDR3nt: TGCAGCGTTGGACTAGCGGGAGGAGGTGGGGCCAACGTCCTGACTTTC
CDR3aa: CSVGLAGGGGANVLTF

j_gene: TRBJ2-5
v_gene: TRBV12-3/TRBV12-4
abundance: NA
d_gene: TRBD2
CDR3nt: TGTGCCAGCCTGACTAGCGGACATCAAGAGACCCAGTACTTC
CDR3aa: CASLTSGHQETQYF

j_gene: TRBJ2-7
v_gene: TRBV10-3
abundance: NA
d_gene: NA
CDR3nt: TGTGCCATCAGTCCATCGGGGGCTCAGGACGAGCAGTACTTC
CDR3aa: CAISPSGAQDEQYF

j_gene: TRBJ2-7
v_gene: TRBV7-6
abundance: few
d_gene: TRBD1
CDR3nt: TGTGCCAGCAGCTTAGAGACAGGGTTCTCCTACGAGCAGTACTTC
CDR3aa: CASSLETGFSYEQYF

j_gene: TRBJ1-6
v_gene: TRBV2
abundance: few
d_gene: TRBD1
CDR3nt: TGTGCCAGCAGTCATCCCGGGACAGGGGTAGGAGGGTCACCCCTCCACTTT
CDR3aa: CASSHPGTGVGGSPLHF

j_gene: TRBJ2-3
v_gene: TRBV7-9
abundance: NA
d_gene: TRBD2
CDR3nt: TGTGCCAGCGGGTATAGCGGGAGGGACCCAGATACGCAGTATTTT
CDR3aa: CASGYSGRDPDTQYF

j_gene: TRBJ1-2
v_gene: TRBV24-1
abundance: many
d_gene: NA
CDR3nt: TGTGCCACCAGTGAGGAGGGACGACATGGCTACACCTTC
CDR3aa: CATSEEGRHGYTF

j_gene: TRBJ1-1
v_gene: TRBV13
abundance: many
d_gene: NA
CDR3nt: TGTGCCAGCAGCTTTTCAGCCCCTGAAGCTTTCTTT
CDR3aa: CASSFSAPEAFF

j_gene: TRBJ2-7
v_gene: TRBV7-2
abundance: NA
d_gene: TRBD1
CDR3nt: TGTGCCAGCAGCTTAGCGCCCGGGACAGGGCTTTACGAGCAGTACTTC
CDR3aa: CASSLAPGTGLYEQYF

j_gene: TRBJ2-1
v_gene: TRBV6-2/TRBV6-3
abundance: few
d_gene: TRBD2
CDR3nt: TGTGCCAGCAGTAAACTAGCGGGAGGGCGTAATGAGCAGTTCTTC
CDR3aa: CASSKLAGGRNEQFF

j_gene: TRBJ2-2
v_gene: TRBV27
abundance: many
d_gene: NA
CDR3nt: TGTGCCAGCAGTTTATCAACAGGGAACACCGGGGAGCTGTTTTTT
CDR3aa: CASSLSTGNTGELFF

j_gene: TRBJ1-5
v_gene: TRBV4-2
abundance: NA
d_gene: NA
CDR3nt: TGTGCCAGCAGCCCGCGCAGTTCAGACGATCAGCCCCAGCATTTT
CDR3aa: CASSPRSSDDQPQHF

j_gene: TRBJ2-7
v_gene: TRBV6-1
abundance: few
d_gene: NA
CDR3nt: TGTGCCAGCAAACGGGGTGCGGAGACCTTCGGGGAGCAGTACTTC
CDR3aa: CASKRGAETFGEQYF

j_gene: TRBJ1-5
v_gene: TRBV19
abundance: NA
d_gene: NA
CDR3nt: TGTGCCAGTAGTCTTAGACAGGACTATAGCAATCAGCCCCAGCATTTT
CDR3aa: CASSLRQDYSNQPQHF